The 12 T cell receptor beta chains below were found in one sample sequenced in a study of T cell repertoires in cytomegalovirus infection. These receptors' targets are unknown. Via MiXCR, TCRdb re-called the reads, giving one row per CDR3 protein. The repertoire holds more than 95,000 distinct CDR3 sequences, with around 32% as singletons. Sequences were derived from CD8+ T cells from cultured PBMCs, sampled from culture after CMV antigen stimulation. All receptors come from a human donor in good health (CMV status not recorded). Some clones in this sample may be carry-over from other donors' samples.

This clonotype was detected ten times or more. J is TRBJ2-1 and V is TRBV5-4; 7 bases are shared with TRBD1. Looked up from germline, CDR1 is SGHNT and CDR2 is YYREEE (reference sequence). J was trimmed by 7 bases and V by 0 bases; bases with no gene match: 7. The CDR3 covers 15 residues. CDR3: CASSLEGAVGNEQFF. The CDR3 DNA is TGTGCCAGCAGCTTGGAGGGGGCCGTCGGGAATGAGCAGTTCTTC.

This clonotype has a handful of counts. CDR3 coding DNA: TGTGCCAGCAGCTTATACGGCAGGGATGACACTGAAGCTTTCTTT. Encoded protein: CASSLYGRDDTEAFF. The chain combines TRBV7-6 with TRBJ1-1; TRBD1 might be the D (5 bases). The germline V gene has CDR1 SGHVS and CDR2 FNYEAQ. The V and J ends lost 2 bases and 3 bases respectively, with 13 bases between them. The CDR3 spans 15 residues.

This clonotype was observed a handful of times. The chain links TRBV27 to TRBJ1-6; TRBD1 might be the D (5 bases). V dropped 3 bases and J dropped 9 bases, with 12 bases sitting between them. The CDR3 runs 14 residues. The germline gives CDR1 MNHEY, CDR2 SMNVEV (reference sequence). The CDR3, as DNA: TGTGCCAGCAGTTTGGCCATCAGGGTTTCACCCCTCCACTTT. It translates to CASSLAIRVSPLHF.

This clonotype was observed a few times. This chain's CDR3 is CASTRTLATEGYEQYF. In DNA, the CDR3 is TGTGCCAGCACTCGGACACTAGCGACAGAGGGTTACGAGCAGTACTTC. The chain employs TRBV28 and TRBJ2-7; TRBD2 agrees at 7 bases. The CDR3 extends over 16 amino acids. Germline lookup yields CDR1 MDHEN and CDR2 SYDVKM. V shed 7 bases and J 4 bases; nucleotides not matched to a gene: 16.

This clonotype was counted a single time. The V gene is TRBV7-8, the J gene TRBJ2-5, with 9 bases aligning to TRBD2. This CDR3 contains 19 residues. Germline V gene sequence: CDR1 SGHVS, CDR2 FQNEAQ. V lost 5 bases, J lost 1 base, and 17 bases stayed unmatched. Written as DNA, the CDR3 is TGTGCCAGCAGCACTAGGGCCGCGGGGGGGCCTTTTATCCAAGAGACCCAGTACTTC. This sequence encodes CASSTRAAGGPFIQETQYF.

V is TRBV4-1 and J is TRBJ2-6; D is uncertain. V dropped 5 bases and J dropped 5 bases, with 7 bases sitting between them. Germline V CDR1 and CDR2: MGHRA, YSYEKL. The CDR3 is 13 amino acids. The CDR3 here is CASSGVRANVLTF. The CDR3 DNA reads TGCGCCAGCAGCGGTGTTAGGGCCAACGTCCTGACTTTC.

The genes are TRBV6-1 and TRBJ1-1; unclear D gene. The CDR3 extends over 12 amino acids. Germline V gene sequence: CDR1 MNHNS, CDR2 SASEGT. V was cut by 2 bases and J by 9 bases, with 10 bases left in between. CDR3 sequence (DNA): TGTGCCAGCAGTGAAATCGGGCTTCAAGCTTTCTTT. Translation gives CASSEIGLQAFF.

Written as DNA, the CDR3 is TGTGCCAGCAGTTTAGCTTTTACGGGACTCTACGAGCAGTACTTC. Translation gives CASSLAFTGLYEQYF. The gene calls are TRBV28 and TRBJ2-7; D is possibly TRBD2 (6 bases). The CDR3 is 15 amino acids. The ends were cut back, 2 bases at V and 3 bases at J, with 14 bases in the middle. Germline loops: CDR1 MDHEN, CDR2 SYDVKM.

This clonotype was counted ten times or more. CDR3 loop: CASSSGTAGSNQPQHF. CDR3 sequence (DNA): TGTGCCAGCAGCAGCGGAACAGCAGGAAGCAATCAGCCCCAGCATTTT. The chain couples TRBV7-2 to TRBJ1-5; D gene ambiguous. This CDR3 spans 16 amino acids. Germline V gene lookup returns CDR1 SGHTA and CDR2 FQGNSA. The ends were cut back, 5 bases at V and 1 base at J, with 15 bases in the middle.

The CDR3 nucleotides are TGTGCCAGCCAAGCCGGACAGGGGGCGTACCCCGGGGAGCTGTTTTTT. Encoded protein: CASQAGQGAYPGELFF. This chain links TRBV6-6 with TRBJ2-2, with 11 bases fitting TRBD1. This CDR3 comprises 16 residues. Per germline, CDR1 MNHNY and CDR2 SVGAGI (reference sequence). With V trimmed by 8 bases and J by 6 bases, 11 bases remained unmatched.

The chain uses TRBV7-2 and TRBJ1-3, with a possible D match to TRBD1 (5 bases). V was clipped by 1 base and J by 4 bases, with 14 bases between them. Germline CDR1 and CDR2: SGHTA and FQGNSA. The CDR3 contains 16 residues. The CDR3 region is CASSLGSHRMGNTIYF. DNA for the CDR3: TGTGCCAGCAGCTTAGGCTCCCACAGGATGGGAAACACCATATATTTT.

The rearrangement joins TRBV28 to TRBJ2-3; possible D gene TRBD2, 6 bases. The CDR3 has 15 residues. The germline V and J ends were trimmed by 5 bases and 4 bases, with 16 bases remaining between them. CDR1 is MDHEN, CDR2 SYDVKM, per germline. The CDR3, as DNA: TGTGCCAGCAGTCCCGTCGGGAGCAGGGCAGATACGCAGTATTTT. It encodes CASSPVGSRADTQYF.